These 2 T cell receptor beta chains came from one sample sequenced in a study of regulatory T cells in long-lasting Graves disease. TCR beta libraries were built with iRepertoire HTBI primers and Arm-PCR of CDR3 regions. Via MiXCR, TCRdb re-called the multiplex PCR reads, giving one row per CDR3 protein. The sample records over 500,000 distinct CDR3 sequences, roughly a sixth being singletons. Time point described: newly diagnosed GD, antithyroid drugs for less than 3 months. Preparation of the TCR library used RNA extracted from PBMCs. The sample was also reused in another study, on T cells in Graves' hyperthyroidism and ophthalmopathy.

This material consisted of peripheral blood mononuclear cells (PBMCs), taken at new diagnosis, from a patient treated with antithyroid drugs. Receptors were obtained from a man aged 18 to 29 with Graves disease.

This clonotype was detected many times. The gene calls are TRBV27 and TRBJ2-7; no clear D gene. There are 12 residues in the CDR3. The V gene lost 4 bases and the J gene lost 5 bases, with 9 bases spanning the gap. Germline CDR1 is MNHEY and CDR2 is SMNVEV (reference sequence). CDR3 nucleotides: TGTGCCAGCAGTTCTCTTGGCCACGAGCAGTACTTC. Translation gives CASSSLGHEQYF.

In this sample, this clonotype turned up many times. Sequence at one end of the junction differs from germline and may be a read error. V usage is TRBV5-1 and J usage is TRBJ2-7; D not resolved. CDR3 length: 14 residues. Per the germline V gene, CDR1 is SGHRS and CDR2 is YFSETQ. This CDR3 is CASSSDGSSYEQYF. For the CDR3, the DNA is TGTGCCAGCAGCTCGGACGGCAGCTCCTACGAGCAGTACTTC.